This record concerns one TCR beta chain sequence. The data were taken from a study of T cells in severe cutaneous drug reactions. CDR3 length equals 13 residues. Germline CDR1 is SGDLS and CDR2 is YYNGEE. The donors had carbamazepine-induced Stevens-Johnson syndrome or toxic epidermal necrolysis. Bulk and single-cell libraries used iRepertoire multiplex PCR with TCR subtype-specific primers. TCRdb reprocessed the multiplex PCR reads, with one entry per CDR3 protein and no DNA. This table holds about 21,000 distinct CDR3 sequences. The sequenced sample was PBMCs. This chain connects TRBV9 to TRBJ1-5. This clonotype was obtained from a human donor with toxic epidermal necrolysis, a severe cutaneous drug reaction. The CDR3 sequence: CASSVVSGEPQHF.